This record covers a single T cell receptor beta chain. Sequencing used immunoSEQ multiplex PCR; TCRdb keeps in-frame clones, though not all of them. The data hold 250,000 or so clones, with around 84% observed a single time. The germline V and J ends were trimmed by 0 bases and 3 bases, with 10 bases remaining between them. The CDR3 is 14 residues long. CDR1 and CDR2 (germline): SGHRS, YFSETQ. The data stem from a study of blood T cell repertoires in COVID-19. About the study: Acute and convalescent COVID-19 specimens originated in the United States, Italy and Spain.

The sample taken for sequencing was peripheral blood. This rearrangement joins TRBV5-1 to TRBJ2-7; D is possibly TRBD2 (6 bases). This TCR was sampled from a woman aged 18-29 years with acute or convalescent COVID-19. CDR3 DNA sequence: TGCGCCAGCAGCTTGGGGGGACTTCTCTACGAGCAGTACTTC. This gives the protein CASSLGGLLYEQYF.